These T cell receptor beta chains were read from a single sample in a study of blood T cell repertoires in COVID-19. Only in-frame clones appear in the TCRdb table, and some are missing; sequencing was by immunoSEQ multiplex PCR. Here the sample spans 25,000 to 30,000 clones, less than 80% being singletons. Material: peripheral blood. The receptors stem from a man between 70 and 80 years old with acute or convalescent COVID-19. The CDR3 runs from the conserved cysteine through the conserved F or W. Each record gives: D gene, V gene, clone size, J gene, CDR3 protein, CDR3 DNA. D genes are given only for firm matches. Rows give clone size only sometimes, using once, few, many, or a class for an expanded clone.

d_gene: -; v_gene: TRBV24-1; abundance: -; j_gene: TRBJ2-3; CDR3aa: CATPGTDTQYF; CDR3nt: TGTGCCACCCCCGGCACAGATACGCAGTATTTT
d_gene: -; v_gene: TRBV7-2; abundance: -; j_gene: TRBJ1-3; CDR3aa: CASSLREAGESSGNTIYF; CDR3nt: TGTGCCAGCAGCTTAAGGGAGGCCGGAGAGAGCTCTGGAAACACCATATATTTT
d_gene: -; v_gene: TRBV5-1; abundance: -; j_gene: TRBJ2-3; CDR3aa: CASSVDYSPDTQYF; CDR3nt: TGCGCCAGCAGCGTTGACTATTCCCCAGATACGCAGTATTTT
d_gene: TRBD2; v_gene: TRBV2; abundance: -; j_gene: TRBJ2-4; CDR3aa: CASSVTGGNIQYF; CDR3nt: TGTGCCAGCAGTGTTACCGGGGGGAACATTCAGTACTTC
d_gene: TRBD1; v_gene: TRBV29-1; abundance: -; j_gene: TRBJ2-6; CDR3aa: CSVDTGAGANVLTF; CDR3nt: TGCAGCGTTGATACAGGGGCTGGGGCCAACGTCCTGACTTTC
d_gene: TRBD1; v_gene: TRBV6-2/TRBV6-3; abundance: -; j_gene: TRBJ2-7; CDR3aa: CASSDFWDSSYEQYF; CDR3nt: TGTGCCAGCAGTGACTTTTGGGACAGCTCCTACGAGCAGTACTTC
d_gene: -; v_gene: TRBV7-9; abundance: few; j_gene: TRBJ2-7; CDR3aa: CASSSPESSYEQYF; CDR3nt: TGTGCCAGCAGCTCGCCGGAGAGCTCCTACGAGCAGTACTTC
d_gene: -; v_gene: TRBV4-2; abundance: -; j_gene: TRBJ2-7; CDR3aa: CASSQASGSPYEQYF; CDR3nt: TGTGCCAGCAGCCAAGCGTCGGGATCCCCCTACGAGCAGTACTTC
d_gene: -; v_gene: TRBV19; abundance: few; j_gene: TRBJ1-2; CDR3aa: CASSIGVSYTF; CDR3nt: TGTGCCAGTAGTATCGGAGTCTCCTACACCTTC
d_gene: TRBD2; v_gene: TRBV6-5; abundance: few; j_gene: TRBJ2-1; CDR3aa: CASSASAGLDEQFF; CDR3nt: TGTGCCAGCAGCGCCTCAGCGGGGTTGGATGAGCAGTTCTTC
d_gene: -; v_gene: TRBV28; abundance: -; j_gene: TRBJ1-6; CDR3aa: CASKVQGNNSPLHF; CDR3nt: TGTGCCAGCAAGGTGCAGGGGAATAATTCACCCCTCCACTTT
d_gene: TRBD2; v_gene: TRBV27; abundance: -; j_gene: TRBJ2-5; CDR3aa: CASSSWAWVGSGRRETQYF; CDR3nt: TGTGCCAGCAGTTCATGGGCTTGGGTTGGCAGCGGGAGACGGGAGACCCAGTACTTC
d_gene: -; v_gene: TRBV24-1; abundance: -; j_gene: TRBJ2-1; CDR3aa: CATRTGSDEQFF; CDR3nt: TGTGCCACCAGGACAGGTTCCGATGAGCAGTTCTTC
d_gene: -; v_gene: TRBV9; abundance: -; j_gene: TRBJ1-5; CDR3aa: CASSVIYSNQPQHF; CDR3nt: TGTGCCAGCAGCGTAATTTATAGCAATCAGCCCCAGCATTTT
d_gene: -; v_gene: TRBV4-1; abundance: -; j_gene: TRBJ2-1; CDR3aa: CASSQVVPPNEQFF; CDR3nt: TGCGCCAGCAGCCAAGTAGTCCCCCCCAATGAGCAGTTCTTC
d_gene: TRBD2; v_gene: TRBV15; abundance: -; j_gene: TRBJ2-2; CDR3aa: CATSRGLAWDYTGELFF; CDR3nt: TGTGCCACCAGCAGGGGACTAGCGTGGGACTACACCGGGGAGCTGTTTTTT
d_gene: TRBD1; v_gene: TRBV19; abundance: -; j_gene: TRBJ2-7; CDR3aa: CASRVTGTHEQYF; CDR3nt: TGTGCCAGTAGGGTGACAGGGACCCACGAGCAGTACTTC
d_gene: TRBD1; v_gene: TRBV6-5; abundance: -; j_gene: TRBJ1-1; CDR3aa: CASSYRTGVTEAFF; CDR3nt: TGTGCCAGCAGTTACCGGACAGGGGTCACTGAAGCTTTCTTT
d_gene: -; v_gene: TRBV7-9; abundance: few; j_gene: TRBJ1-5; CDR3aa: CASSLARSGQPQHF; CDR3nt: TGTGCCAGCAGCTTAGCCCGGTCGGGACAGCCCCAGCATTTT
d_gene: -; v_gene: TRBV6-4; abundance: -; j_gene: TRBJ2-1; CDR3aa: CASSASGAFGASDKQFF; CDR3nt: TGTGCCAGCAGTGCCTCGGGGGCGTTTGGGGCTTCAGACAAGCAGTTCTTC
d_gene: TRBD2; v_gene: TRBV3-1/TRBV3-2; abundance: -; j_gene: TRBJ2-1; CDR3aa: CASSPGLAGDNEQFF; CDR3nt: TGTGCCAGCAGCCCGGGACTAGCGGGAGACAATGAGCAGTTCTTC
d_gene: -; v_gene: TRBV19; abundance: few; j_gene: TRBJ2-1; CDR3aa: CASSGRGVPGEQFF; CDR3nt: TGTGCCAGTAGTGGCAGGGGGGTTCCAGGAGAGCAGTTCTTC
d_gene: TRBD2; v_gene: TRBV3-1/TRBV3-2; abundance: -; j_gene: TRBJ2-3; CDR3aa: CASSRQTIAGGQTDTQYF; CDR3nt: TGTGCCAGCAGCCGCCAAACCATAGCGGGAGGGCAGACAGATACGCAGTATTTT
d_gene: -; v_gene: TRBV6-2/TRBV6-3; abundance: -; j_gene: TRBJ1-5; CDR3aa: CASSRDLGNQPQHF; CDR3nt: TGTGCCAGCAGTAGGGACTTGGGCAATCAGCCCCAGCATTTT
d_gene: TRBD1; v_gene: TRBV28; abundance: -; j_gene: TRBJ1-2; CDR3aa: CASNPGQVWAGYTF; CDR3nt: TGTGCCAGCAACCCGGGACAGGTGTGGGCAGGCTACACCTTC
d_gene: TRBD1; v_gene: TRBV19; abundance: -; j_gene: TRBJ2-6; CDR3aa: CASSFGTGDNVLTF; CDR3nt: TGTGCCAGTAGTTTTGGGACAGGTGACAACGTCCTGACTTTC
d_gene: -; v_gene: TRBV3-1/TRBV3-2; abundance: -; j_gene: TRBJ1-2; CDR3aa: CASSGMGSQREGYTF; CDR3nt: TGTGCCAGCAGCGGAATGGGGTCCCAAAGGGAGGGCTACACCTTC
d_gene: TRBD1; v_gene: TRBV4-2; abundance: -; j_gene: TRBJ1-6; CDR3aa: CASRDRGQGREYSPLHF; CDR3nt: TGTGCCAGCAGAGACCGAGGACAGGGGAGGGAATATTCACCCCTCCACTTT
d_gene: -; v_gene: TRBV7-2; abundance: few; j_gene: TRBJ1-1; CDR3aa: CASSQGREVGAFF; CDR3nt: TGTGCCAGCAGCCAAGGGAGGGAGGTGGGAGCTTTCTTT
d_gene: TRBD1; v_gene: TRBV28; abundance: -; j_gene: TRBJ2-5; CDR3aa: CASSLLGQGLETQYF; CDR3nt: TGTGCCAGCAGTTTACTCGGACAGGGGTTAGAGACCCAGTACTTC
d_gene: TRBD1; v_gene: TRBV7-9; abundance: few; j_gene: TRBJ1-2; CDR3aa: CASSTHRGPANYGYTF; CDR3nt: TGTGCCAGCAGCACACACAGGGGTCCGGCTAACTATGGCTACACCTTC
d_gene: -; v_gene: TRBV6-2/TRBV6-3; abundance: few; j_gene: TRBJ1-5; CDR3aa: CASSPHRRDNQPQHF; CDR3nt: TGTGCCAGCAGTCCCCATCGACGGGACAATCAGCCCCAGCATTTT
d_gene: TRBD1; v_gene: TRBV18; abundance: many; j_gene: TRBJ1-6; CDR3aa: CASSPGQGDNSPLHF; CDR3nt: TGTGCCAGCTCACCCGGACAGGGGGATAATTCACCCCTCCACTTT
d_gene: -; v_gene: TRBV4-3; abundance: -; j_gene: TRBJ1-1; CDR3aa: CASSQYLGVGAFF; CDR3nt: TGCGCCAGCAGCCAATATTTAGGGGTAGGAGCTTTCTTT
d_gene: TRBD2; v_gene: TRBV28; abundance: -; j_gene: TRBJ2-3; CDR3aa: CASSLLGLAGAVGSDTQYF; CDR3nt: TGTGCCAGCAGTTTATTGGGACTAGCGGGGGCAGTTGGATCAGATACGCAGTATTTT
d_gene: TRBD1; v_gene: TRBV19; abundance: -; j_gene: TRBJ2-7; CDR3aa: CASSISGGPYEQYF; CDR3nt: TGTGCCAGTAGTATCTCAGGGGGCCCCTACGAGCAGTACTTC
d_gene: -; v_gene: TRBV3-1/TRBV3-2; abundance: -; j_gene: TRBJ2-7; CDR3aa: CASRKTEGVSYEQYF; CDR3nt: TGTGCCAGCAGGAAGACTGAGGGGGTCTCCTACGAGCAGTACTTC
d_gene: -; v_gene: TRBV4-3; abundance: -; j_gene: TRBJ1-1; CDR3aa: CASSQRQNTEAFF; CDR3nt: TGCGCCAGCAGCCAAAGACAGAACACTGAAGCTTTCTTT
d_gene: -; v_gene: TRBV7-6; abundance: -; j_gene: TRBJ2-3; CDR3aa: CASTPKSWRGTDTQYF; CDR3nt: TGTGCCAGCACCCCTAAATCTTGGCGGGGCACAGATACGCAGTATTTT
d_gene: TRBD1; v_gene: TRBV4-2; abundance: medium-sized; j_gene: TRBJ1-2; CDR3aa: CASSRGQGGNYGYTF; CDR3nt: TGTGCCAGCAGCCGAGGACAGGGAGGAAACTATGGCTACACCTTC
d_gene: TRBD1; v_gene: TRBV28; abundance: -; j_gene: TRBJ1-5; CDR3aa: CASSSSQGQGGSQPQHF; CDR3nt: TGTGCCAGCAGCTCGAGTCAGGGACAGGGGGGGTCTCAGCCCCAGCATTTT